Listed here are 2 T cell receptor beta chains from one sample, sequenced in a study of blood T cell repertoires in COVID-19. Using immunoSEQ multiplex PCR, the repertoire was profiled, and TCRdb retains in-frame clones only, with some absent. Counted here are about 94,000 clones, 80% occurring once; the ten biggest clones make up around 19%. Sequenced material: peripheral blood. These TCRs come from a human donor in a cohort sampled during active COVID-19.

This chain links TRBV30 with TRBJ2-3, with a tentative D call TRBD1 (7 bases). CDR3 length: 13 residues. Between the trimmed V and J ends, which lost 3 bases and 5 bases, there was a span of 12 bases. Germline loops: CDR1 GTSNPN, CDR2 SVGIG (reference sequence). CDR3 DNA sequence: TGTGCCTGGAGGCAGGGGGGTAAAGATACGCAGTATTTT. Protein product: CAWRQGGKDTQYF.

This chain connects TRBV9 to TRBJ2-2; no clear D gene. Germline V gene sequence: CDR1 SGDLS, CDR2 YYNGEE. V lost 4 bases and J lost 3, with 16 bases in between. This CDR3 is 16 amino acids long. CDR3 in amino acids: CASSSETGRDTGELFF. CDR3 bases: TGTGCCAGCAGCTCAGAGACTGGTCGGGACACCGGGGAGCTGTTTTTT.